The rows below give T cell receptor beta chains drawn from one sample of a study of Graves' ophthalmopathy and Graves' hyperthyroidism. TCRdb re-analysed the multiplex PCR reads in MiXCR, keeping a single row per CDR3 protein. The sample records roughly 380,000 distinct CDR3 sequences, roughly 15% being singletons. The sample comprised peripheral blood. The receptors were sampled from a woman under 30 with stable Graves' hyperthyroidism. The CDR3 runs from the conserved cysteine through the conserved F or W. The D gene is left open where the match is weak. Clone size, where shown, is once, few, many, or a class for clones that have expanded.

V gene,D gene,J gene,clone size,CDR3 protein,CDR3 DNA
TRBV6-5,-,TRBJ1-1,many,CASSHRRSEAFF,TGTGCCAGCAGTCATAGACGGTCTGAAGCTTTCTTT
TRBV12-3/TRBV12-4,-,TRBJ1-6,many,CASSLQENSPLHF,TGTGCCAGCAGTTTACAGGAGAATTCACCCCTCCACTTT
TRBV27,TRBD1,TRBJ1-6,many,CASSLLQGDSYNSPLHF,TGTGCCAGCAGTTTATTGCAGGGGGACTCCTATAATTCACCCCTCCACTTT
TRBV7-8,-,TRBJ2-5,many,CASSYKGRPIETQYF,TGTGCCAGCAGCTACAAGGGGCGACCAATAGAGACCCAGTACTTC
TRBV13,-,TRBJ1-6,many,CASSLTVPSPLHF,TGTGCCAGCAGTTTGACCGTACCTTCACCCCTCCACTTT
TRBV4-1,TRBD2,TRBJ2-5,many,CASSQEGSGRVKETQYF,TGCGCCAGCAGCCAAGAAGGGTCAGGGAGGGTGAAGGAGACCCAGTACTTC
TRBV20-1,TRBD2,TRBJ2-7,many,CSADSGLDLGEQYF,TGCAGTGCGGACTCAGGACTAGACCTAGGCGAGCAGTACTTC
TRBV2,TRBD1,TRBJ1-2,-,CASRQTTGIGGAGGYTF,TGTGCCAGCAGACAAACTACCGGGATAGGGGGCGCGGGTGGCTACACCTTC
TRBV5-1,TRBD1,TRBJ2-5,few,CASSFHPGDREETQYF,TGCGCCAGCAGCTTCCACCCTGGGGACAGGGAAGAGACCCAGTACTTC
TRBV6-2/TRBV6-3,TRBD1,TRBJ2-2,many,CASGDGQGPTGELFF,TGTGCCAGCGGTGACGGACAGGGACCCACCGGGGAGCTGTTTTTT
TRBV20-1,-,TRBJ1-5,many,CSASPGGNQPQHF,TGCAGTGCTAGTCCGGGGGGCAATCAGCCCCAGCATTTT
TRBV7-2,TRBD2,TRBJ2-2,-,CASSRLASTGELFF,TGTGCCAGCAGCCGACTAGCGAGCACCGGGGAGCTGTTTTTT
TRBV12-3/TRBV12-4,-,TRBJ1-3,many,CASSLPPGNIIYF,TGTGCCAGCAGTCTACCCCCAGGAAACATCATATATTTT
TRBV29-1,TRBD2,TRBJ2-7,-,CSVQPSGLYEQYF,TGCAGCGTTCAACCTAGCGGGCTATACGAGCAGTACTTC
TRBV29-1,-,TRBJ1-1,many,CSVEDNHTEAFF,TGCAGCGTTGAAGACAACCACACTGAAGCTTTCTTT
TRBV11-2,TRBD1,TRBJ2-7,-,CASRAGGMNEQYF,TGTGCCAGCAGGGCAGGGGGCATGAACGAGCAGTACTTC
TRBV6-2/TRBV6-3,-,TRBJ2-5,many,CASSPNAGRNWYQETQYF,TGTGCCAGCAGTCCAAACGCCGGGCGGAACTGGTACCAAGAGACCCAGTACTTC
TRBV3-1,TRBD1,TRBJ1-1,many,CASSSDRGRSEAFF,TGTGCCAGCAGCTCGGACAGGGGGCGGTCTGAAGCTTTCTTT
TRBV27,-,TRBJ1-6,-,CASSLWAANSPLHF,TGTGCCAGCAGTTTATGGGCAGCTAATTCACCCCTCCACTTT
TRBV13,-,TRBJ1-4,few,CASARNNEKLFF,TGTGCCAGCGCCAGAAATAATGAAAAACTGTTTTTT
TRBV20-1,-,TRBJ1-1,many,CSAESGWGAIKDTEAFF,TGCAGTGCTGAGTCAGGTTGGGGTGCGATAAAAGACACTGAAGCTTTCTTT
TRBV6-1,TRBD1,TRBJ1-2,-,CASSETTGGGYTF,TGTGCCAGCAGTGAGACGACAGGGGGCGGCTACACCTTC
TRBV12-3/TRBV12-4,TRBD2,TRBJ2-7,few,CASSRTSGWEQYF,TGTGCCAGCAGCCGGACTAGCGGTTGGGAGCAGTACTTC
TRBV12-3/TRBV12-4,TRBD2,TRBJ2-4,many,CASSFLAGGPRNIQYF,TGTGCCAGCAGTTTCCTAGCGGGGGGGCCGCGAAACATTCAGTACTTC
TRBV20-1,-,TRBJ2-7,-,CSARDPGVLYEQYF,TGCAGTGCTAGAGATCCGGGGGTTCTTTACGAGCAGTACTTC
TRBV7-3,-,TRBJ2-5,few,CASSGQGGLQETQYF,TGTGCCAGCAGCGGTCAAGGGGGTCTCCAAGAGACCCAGTACTTC
TRBV20-1,-,TRBJ1-5,few,CSARTATPNQPQHF,TGCAGTGCACGGACAGCGACCCCAAATCAGCCCCAGCATTTT
TRBV28,TRBD1,TRBJ1-5,-,CASSLRQGVKQPQHF,TGTGCCAGCAGTTTACGGCAGGGGGTCAAACAGCCCCAGCATTTT
TRBV20-1,-,TRBJ2-7,-,CSARDIAYLEQYF,TGCAGTGCTAGAGATATTGCATATTTGGAGCAGTACTTC
TRBV5-1,TRBD1,TRBJ2-7,many,CATKGTDSYEQYF,TGCGCCACCAAGGGGACAGACTCCTACGAGCAGTACTTC
TRBV19,-,TRBJ1-5,many,CASSTGLGGGGRAQHF,TGTGCCAGTAGTACCGGGCTAGGAGGTGGAGGTAGGGCCCAGCATTTT